This T cell receptor beta chain is from a study of cytomegalovirus exposure and HLA in healthy donors. The study's findings and limits: Overall, about 160 TCR beta chains were annotated as cytomegalovirus-associated. As a later analysis showed, a missense DCLRE1C variant was linked to trimming of TCR beta V- and J-genes.

The PCR made use of 60 Vbeta and 13 Jbeta primers. The assay was immunoSEQ multiplex PCR, and TCRdb's table has in-frame clones only and misses some. The top ten clones hold about a tenth of a sample with more than 150,000 clones, roughly 85% of them seen once. This clone appeared once. The antigen remains unidentified. Germline loops: CDR1 WNHNN, CDR2 SYGVQD (reference sequence). The CDR3 covers 17 residues. V was pared by 5 bases and J by 5 bases, with 9 bases of the junction left unmatched. The sequence derives from a man between 18 and 35 years old in good health and CMV-seropositive. The chain uses TRBV10-1 and TRBJ2-2, with 12 nucleotides matching TRBD1. The sample was PBMCs. In DNA, the CDR3 is TGCGCCAGCAGTCATCTCCCGGGACAGGGGGCGACCGGGGAGCTGTTTTTT. Protein product: CASSHLPGQGATGELFF.